These T cell receptor beta chains were read from a single sample in a study of early T cells in non-severe SARS-CoV-2 infection. TCRdb called the 5' RACE reads again in MiXCR, with one record for every CDR3 protein. The sample lists more than 90,000 distinct CDR3 sequences, about 11% occurring once. The sequenced sample was whole blood. The receptors shown here come from an adult who was a healthcare worker with PCR-confirmed SARS-CoV-2 infection or an uninfected control (not recorded which). Each CDR3 is given with its conserved first and last residue. The order of the fields is J gene, V gene, clone size, D gene, CDR3 protein, CDR3 DNA. A D gene is named only where the DNA matches it firmly. Expanded clones get a size class; other rows say once, few or many, or leave the size out.

>TRBJ1-2|TRBV29-1|few|-
CSVTSRQTHYGYTF
TGCAGCGTTACCTCCCGACAGACCCACTATGGCTACACCTTC
>TRBJ2-7|TRBV6-6|-|-
CASSYGGGEQYF
TGTGCCAGCAGTTACGGGGGCGGAGAGCAGTACTTC
>TRBJ1-1|TRBV29-1|few|-
CSVGEKHTEAFF
TGCAGCGTTGGAGAGAAACACACTGAAGCTTTCTTT
>TRBJ2-1|TRBV20-1|few|-
CSARNPALYNEQFF
TGCAGTGCTAGAAACCCTGCCCTCTACAATGAGCAGTTCTTC
>TRBJ2-2|TRBV5-1|few|-
CASSFLLGARNTGELFF
TGCGCCAGCAGCTTCTTACTGGGGGCGAGGAACACCGGGGAGCTGTTTTTT
>TRBJ1-4|TRBV18|many|TRBD1
CASSSAPGGTNEKLFF
TGTGCCAGCTCATCAGCCCCAGGGGGCACTAATGAAAAACTGTTTTTT
>TRBJ2-1|TRBV6-1|-|TRBD2
CASSFSGRTYNEQFF
TGTGCCAGCAGCTTTAGCGGGAGAACCTACAATGAGCAGTTCTTC
>TRBJ1-5|TRBV3-1|few|-
CASSQDRGYQPQHF
TGTGCCAGCAGCCAAGACCGGGGGTACCAGCCCCAGCATTTT
>TRBJ2-1|TRBV28|-|-
CASRTYRGQFF
TGTGCCAGCAGGACCTATCGGGGGCAGTTCTTC
>TRBJ2-3|TRBV6-5|-|TRBD2
CASQRGLAATDTQYF
TGTGCCAGCCAACGAGGACTAGCGGCCACAGATACGCAGTATTTT